The source of this TCR beta chain is a study of Ad26.COV2.S vaccination and SARS-CoV-2 variants. Overall study: Into the muscle, Ad26.COV2.S was dosed once or twice, 56 days apart.

On this clone: As yet, its antigen is unknown.

Study-wide findings and caveats: Marked by substantial breadth, spike-specific CD8+ and CD4+ T cell responses were reportedly seen after vaccination. Spike-specific TCR breadth was greater in vaccine than placebo recipients.

The treatment is: 15 to 20 received Ad26.COV2.S at low or high dose, single or two shots; 5 received placebo; per-sample allocation not given. Sampling happened 63 days after the first vaccine or placebo injection. Only in-frame clones appear in the TCRdb table, and some are missing; sequencing was by immunoSEQ multiplex PCR. The data hold more than 250,000 clones, with approximately 89% observed a single time. V lost 7 bases, J lost 1 base, and 11 bases lay in between. CDR3 length: 14 residues. Germline V CDR1 and CDR2: SNHLY, FYNNEI. This specimen was peripheral blood, taken in a trial of Ad26.COV2.S vaccine versus placebo. The receptor was isolated from a person aged 18-60 years who received the Ad26.COV2.S COVID-19 vaccine or a placebo. The chain joins TRBV2 to TRBJ2-1; possibly TRBD1 for D (7 bases). The CDR3 here is CASNQGGSYNEQFF. CDR3 sequence (DNA): TGTGCCAGCAATCAGGGGGGTTCCTACAATGAGCAGTTCTTC.